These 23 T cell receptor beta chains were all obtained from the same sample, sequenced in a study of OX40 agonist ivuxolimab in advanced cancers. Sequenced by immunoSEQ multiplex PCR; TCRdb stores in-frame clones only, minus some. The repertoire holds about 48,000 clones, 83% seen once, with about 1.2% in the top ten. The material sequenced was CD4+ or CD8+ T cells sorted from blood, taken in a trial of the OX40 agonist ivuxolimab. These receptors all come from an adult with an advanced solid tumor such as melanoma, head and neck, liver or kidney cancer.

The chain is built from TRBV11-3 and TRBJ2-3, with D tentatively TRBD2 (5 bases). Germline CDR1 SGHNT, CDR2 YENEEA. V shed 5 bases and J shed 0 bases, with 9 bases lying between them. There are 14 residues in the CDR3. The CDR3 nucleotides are TGTGCCAGCAGCCCGGGGATGAGCACAGATACGCAGTATTTT. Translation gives CASSPGMSTDTQYF.

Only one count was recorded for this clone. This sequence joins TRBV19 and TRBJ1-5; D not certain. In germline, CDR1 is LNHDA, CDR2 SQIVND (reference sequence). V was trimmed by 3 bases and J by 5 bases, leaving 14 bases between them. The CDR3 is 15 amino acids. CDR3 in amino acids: CASSIRWVADQPQHF. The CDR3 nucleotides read TGTGCCAGTAGTATTCGGTGGGTGGCTGATCAGCCCCAGCATTTT.

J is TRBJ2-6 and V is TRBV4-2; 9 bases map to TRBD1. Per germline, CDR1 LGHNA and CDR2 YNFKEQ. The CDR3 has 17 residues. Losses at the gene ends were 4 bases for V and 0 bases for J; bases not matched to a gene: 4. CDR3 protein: CASSPWDRDSGANVLTF. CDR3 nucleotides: TGTGCCAGCAGCCCTTGGGACAGGGACTCTGGGGCCAACGTCCTGACTTTC.

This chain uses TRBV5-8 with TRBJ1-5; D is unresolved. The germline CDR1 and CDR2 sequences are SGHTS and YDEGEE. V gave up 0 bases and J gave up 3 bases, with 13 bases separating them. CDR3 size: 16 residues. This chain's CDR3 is CASSLVMGPDNQPQHF. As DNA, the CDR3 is TGTGCCAGCAGCTTGGTAATGGGTCCCGACAATCAGCCCCAGCATTTT.

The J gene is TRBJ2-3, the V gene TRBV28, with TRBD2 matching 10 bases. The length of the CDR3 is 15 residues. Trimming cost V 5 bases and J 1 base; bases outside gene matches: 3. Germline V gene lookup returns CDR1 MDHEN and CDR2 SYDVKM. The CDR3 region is CASSERGGGTDTQYF. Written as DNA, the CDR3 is TGTGCCAGCAGTGAGCGGGGGGGAGGCACAGATACGCAGTATTTT.

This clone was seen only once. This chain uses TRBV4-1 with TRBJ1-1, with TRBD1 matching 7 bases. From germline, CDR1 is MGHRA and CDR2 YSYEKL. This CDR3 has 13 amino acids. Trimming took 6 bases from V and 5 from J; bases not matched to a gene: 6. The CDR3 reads CASSIGGKTEAFF. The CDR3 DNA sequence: TGCGCCAGCAGTATAGGGGGCAAGACTGAAGCTTTCTTT.

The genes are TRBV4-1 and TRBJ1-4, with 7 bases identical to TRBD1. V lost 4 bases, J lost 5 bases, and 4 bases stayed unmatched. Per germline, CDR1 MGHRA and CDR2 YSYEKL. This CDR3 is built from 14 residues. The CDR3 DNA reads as TGCGCCAGCAGCCCCCAGGGGGGGAATGAAAAACTGTTTTTT. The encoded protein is CASSPQGGNEKLFF.

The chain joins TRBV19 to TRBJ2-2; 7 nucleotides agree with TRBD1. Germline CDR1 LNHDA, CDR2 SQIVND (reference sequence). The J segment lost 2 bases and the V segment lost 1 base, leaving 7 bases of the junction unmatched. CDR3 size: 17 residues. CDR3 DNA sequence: TGTGCCAGTAGTATAGGCCCGCACAGGGGTAACACCGGGGAGCTGTTTTTT. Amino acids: CASSIGPHRGNTGELFF.

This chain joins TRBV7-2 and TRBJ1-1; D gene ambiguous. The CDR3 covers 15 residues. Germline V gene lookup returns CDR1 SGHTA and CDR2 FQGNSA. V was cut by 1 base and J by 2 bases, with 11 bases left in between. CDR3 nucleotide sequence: TGTGCCAGCAGCTTAGTAAGTCGGATTAACACTGAAGCTTTCTTT. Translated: CASSLVSRINTEAFF. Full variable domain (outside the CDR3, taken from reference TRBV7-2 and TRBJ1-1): GAGVSQSPSNKVTEKGKDVELRCDPISGHTALYWYRQSLGQGLEFLIYFQGNSAPDKSGLPSDRFSAERTGGSVSTLTIQRTQQEDSAVYLCASSLVSRINTEAFFGQGTRLTVV.

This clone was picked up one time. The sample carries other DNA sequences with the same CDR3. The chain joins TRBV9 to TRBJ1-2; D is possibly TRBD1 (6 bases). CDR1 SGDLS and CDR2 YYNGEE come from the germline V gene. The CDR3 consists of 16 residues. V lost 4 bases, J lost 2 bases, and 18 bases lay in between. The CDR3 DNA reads TGTGCCAGCAGCTCAGGGGTGGGGGGGCTCAACTATGGCTACACCTTC. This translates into CASSSGVGGLNYGYTF.

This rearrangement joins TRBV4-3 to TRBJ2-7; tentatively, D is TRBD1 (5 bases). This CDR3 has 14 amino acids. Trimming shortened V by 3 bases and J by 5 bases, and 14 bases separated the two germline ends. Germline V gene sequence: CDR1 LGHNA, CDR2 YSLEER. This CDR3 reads CASSQTDSTDEQYF. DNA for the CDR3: TGCGCCAGCAGCCAGACCGACAGCACAGACGAGCAGTACTTC.

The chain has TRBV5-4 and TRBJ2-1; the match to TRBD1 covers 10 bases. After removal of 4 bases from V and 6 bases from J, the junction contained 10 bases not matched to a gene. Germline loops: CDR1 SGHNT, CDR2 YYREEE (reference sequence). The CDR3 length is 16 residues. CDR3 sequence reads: CASSPRGTGASNEQFF. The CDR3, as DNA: TGTGCCAGCAGCCCCCGGGGGACAGGGGCGAGCAATGAGCAGTTCTTC.

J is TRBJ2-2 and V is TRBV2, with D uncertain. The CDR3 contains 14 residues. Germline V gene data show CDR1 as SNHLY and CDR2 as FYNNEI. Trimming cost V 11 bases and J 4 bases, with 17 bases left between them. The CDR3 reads CAGNLGPGTGELFF. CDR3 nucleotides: TGTGCCGGCAATTTGGGTCCGGGCACCGGGGAGCTGTTTTTT.

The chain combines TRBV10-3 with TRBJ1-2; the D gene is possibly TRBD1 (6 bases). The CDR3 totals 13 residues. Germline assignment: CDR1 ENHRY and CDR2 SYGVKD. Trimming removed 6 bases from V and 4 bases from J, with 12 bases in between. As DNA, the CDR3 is TGTGCCATCAGGGCACAGGGTTCCTATGGCTACACCTTC. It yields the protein CAIRAQGSYGYTF.

CDR3 DNA sequence: TGTGCCAGCAGCGTAGCAGGGGCTAACTATGGCTACACCTTC. Translating gives CASSVAGANYGYTF. The chain is built from TRBV9 and TRBJ1-2, with TRBD1 as a possible D gene (6 bases). Germline lookup yields CDR1 SGDLS and CDR2 YYNGEE. The V end was cut by 0 bases, the J end by 0 bases, with 6 bases between. CDR3 length: 14 residues.

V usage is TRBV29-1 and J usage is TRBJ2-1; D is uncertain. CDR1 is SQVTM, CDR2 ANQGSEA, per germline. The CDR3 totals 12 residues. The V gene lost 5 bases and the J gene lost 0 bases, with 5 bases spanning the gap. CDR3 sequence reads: CSVRSSYNEQFF. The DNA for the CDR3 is TGCAGCGTTCGGAGCTCCTACAATGAGCAGTTCTTC.

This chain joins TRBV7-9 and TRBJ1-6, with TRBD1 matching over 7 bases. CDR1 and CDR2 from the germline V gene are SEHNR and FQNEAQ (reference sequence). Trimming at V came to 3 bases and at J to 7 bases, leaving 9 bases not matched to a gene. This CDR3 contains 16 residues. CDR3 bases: TGTGCCAGCAGCTTGGCTACAGGGGCGCGCAATTCACCCCTCCACTTT. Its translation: CASSLATGARNSPLHF. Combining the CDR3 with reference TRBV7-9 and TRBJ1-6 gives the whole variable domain DTGVSQNPRHKITKRGQNVTFRCDPISEHNRLYWYRQTLGQGPEFLTYFQNEAQLEKSRLLSDRFSAERPKGSFSTLEIQRTEQGDSAMYLCASSLATGARNSPLHFGNGTRLTVT.

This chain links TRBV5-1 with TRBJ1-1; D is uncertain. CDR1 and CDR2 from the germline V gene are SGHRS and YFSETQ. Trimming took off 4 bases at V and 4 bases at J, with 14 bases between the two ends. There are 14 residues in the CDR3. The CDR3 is CASSLFGEGTEAFF. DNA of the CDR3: TGCGCCAGCAGCCTTTTTGGTGAGGGCACTGAAGCTTTCTTT.

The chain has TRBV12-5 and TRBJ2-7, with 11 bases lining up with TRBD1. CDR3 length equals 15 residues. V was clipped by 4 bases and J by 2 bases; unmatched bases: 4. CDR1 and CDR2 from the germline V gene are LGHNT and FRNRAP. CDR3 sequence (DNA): TGTGCTAGTGGTTCCGGGACAGGGGGGGCCTACGAGCAGTACTTC. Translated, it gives CASGSGTGGAYEQYF.

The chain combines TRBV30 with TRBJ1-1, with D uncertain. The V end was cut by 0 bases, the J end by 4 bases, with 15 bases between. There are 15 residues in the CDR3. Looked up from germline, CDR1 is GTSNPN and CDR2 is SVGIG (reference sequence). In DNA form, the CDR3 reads TGTGCCTGGAGTGTACCAGGAGGGTTCTTCACTGAAGCTTTCTTT. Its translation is CAWSVPGGFFTEAFF.

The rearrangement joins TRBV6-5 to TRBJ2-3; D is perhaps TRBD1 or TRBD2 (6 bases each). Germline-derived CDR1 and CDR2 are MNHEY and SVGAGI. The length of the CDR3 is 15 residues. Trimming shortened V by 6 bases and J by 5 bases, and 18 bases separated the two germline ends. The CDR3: CASSGMGGWGDTQYF. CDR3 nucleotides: TGTGCCAGCAGCGGGATGGGGGGCTGGGGAGATACGCAGTATTTT.

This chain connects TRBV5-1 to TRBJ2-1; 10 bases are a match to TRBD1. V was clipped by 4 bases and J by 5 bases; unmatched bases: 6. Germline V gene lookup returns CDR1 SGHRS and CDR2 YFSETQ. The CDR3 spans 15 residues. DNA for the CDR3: TGCGCCAGCAGCCCCTGGGACAGGGGAGACAATGAGCAGTTCTTC. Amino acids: CASSPWDRGDNEQFF. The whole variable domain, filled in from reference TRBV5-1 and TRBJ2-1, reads KAGVTQTPRYLIKTRGQQVTLSCSPISGHRSVSWYQQTPGQGLQFLFEYFSETQRNKGNFPGRFSGRQFSNSRSEMNVSTLELGDSALYLCASSPWDRGDNEQFFGPGTRLTVL.

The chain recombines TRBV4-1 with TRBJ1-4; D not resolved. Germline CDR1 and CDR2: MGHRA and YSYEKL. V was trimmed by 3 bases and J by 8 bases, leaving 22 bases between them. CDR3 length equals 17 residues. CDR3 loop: CASSHIGGRARGEKLFF. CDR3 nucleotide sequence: TGCGCCAGCAGCCACATCGGAGGGAGGGCCCGTGGGGAAAAACTGTTTTTT.